This passage covers 25 T cell receptor beta chains from one sample sequenced in a study of cytotoxic CD8 clonotypes in ibrutinib-treated CLL. TCRdb's copy holds only in-frame clones and misses some; the assay was immunoSEQ multiplex PCR. Of 100,000 to 150,000 clones detected, approximately 85% appear once; the ten largest clones hold approximately 2%. The sequencing here drew on PBMCs, taken after 24 months of ibrutinib treatment. These receptors all come from a human donor with chronic lymphocytic leukemia.

V usage is TRBV10-3 and J usage is TRBJ2-1; the match to TRBD2 covers 7 bases. The CDR3 has 14 amino acids. V shed 4 bases and J 10 bases; nucleotides not matched to a gene: 10. Germline CDR1 reads ENHRY; CDR2 reads SYGVKD. The CDR3 DNA reads TGTGCCATCAGTGGGGGGAGGGAGACAGAAGAGCAGTTCTTC. Protein product: CAISGGRETEEQFF.

This clone was picked up a small number of times. The CDR3: CASSDPGQHTGELFF. CDR3 in DNA: TGTGCCAGCAGTGATCCGGGACAACACACCGGGGAGCTGTTTTTT. V usage is TRBV25-1 and J usage is TRBJ2-2, with D perhaps TRBD1 (6 bases). This CDR3 is 15 amino acids long. V lost 3 bases to trimming and J lost 3 bases, with 11 bases between them. CDR1 is MGHDK and CDR2 is SYGVNS in the germline V gene.

The chain uses TRBV15 and TRBJ2-1; the match to TRBD2 covers 10 bases. CDR1 is LNHNV, CDR2 YYDKDF, per germline (reference sequence). There are 16 residues in the CDR3. Unmatched junction bases numbered 13, after V lost 5 bases and J lost 9 bases. This CDR3 is CATSDWGAGGPREQFF. The CDR3 nucleotides are TGTGCCACCAGCGATTGGGGAGCGGGAGGGCCCCGTGAGCAGTTCTTC.

The chain has TRBV4-1 and TRBJ2-3, with D tentatively TRBD2 (6 bases). Germline CDR1 reads MGHRA; CDR2 reads YSYEKL. The CDR3 runs to 19 residues. Between the trimmed V and J ends, which lost 7 bases and 1 base, there was a span of 27 bases. CDR3 DNA: TGCGCCAGCAAGTTCCTACCGGGCCCTAAGGAGGGTGGCACAGATACGCAGTATTTT. It yields the protein CASKFLPGPKEGGTDTQYF.

V gene TRBV5-4 combines with J gene TRBJ2-1; TRBD2 matches at 8 bases. V gave up 1 base and J gave up 4 bases; unmatched junction bases: 7. Germline CDR1 is SGHNT and CDR2 is YYREEE (reference sequence). This CDR3 spans 16 amino acids. The CDR3 here is CASSLSTSGKYNEQFF. CDR3 DNA sequence: TGTGCCAGCAGCTTGTCAACTAGCGGAAAGTACAATGAGCAGTTCTTC.

The chain uses TRBV4-1 and TRBJ2-7; D is possibly TRBD1 (8 bases). Between the trimmed V and J ends, which lost 3 bases and 3 bases, there was a span of 12 bases. The CDR3 consists of 14 residues. Germline CDR1 and CDR2: MGHRA and YSYEKL. The CDR3 here is CASSHNRGGYEQYF. DNA of the CDR3: TGCGCCAGCAGCCACAACAGGGGGGGCTACGAGCAGTACTTC.

The chain has TRBV5-1 and TRBJ1-2, with unresolved D. V was trimmed by 1 base and J by 2 bases, leaving 9 bases between them. Germline assignment: CDR1 SGHRS and CDR2 YFSETQ. The CDR3 spans 14 residues. The CDR3 region is CASSLQSENYGYTF. The CDR3 nucleotides are TGCGCCAGCAGCTTGCAATCAGAGAACTATGGCTACACCTTC.

The V gene is TRBV28, the J gene TRBJ2-3, with 8 positions matching TRBD2. The CDR3 contains 15 residues. Germline V gene sequence: CDR1 MDHEN, CDR2 SYDVKM. V trimming: 7 bases; J trimming: 3 bases; junction bases outside the gene matches: 9. The CDR3 DNA follows: TGTGCCAGCACTCCCGGGACTAGGTTAACAGATACGCAGTATTTT. Its protein product is CASTPGTRLTDTQYF.

The rearrangement links TRBV11-2 to TRBJ1-2, with 9 bases matching TRBD1. Germline CDR1 reads SGHAT; CDR2 reads FQNNGV. The CDR3 extends over 16 amino acids. V lost 0 bases, J lost 8 bases, and 10 bases stayed unmatched. CDR3 coding DNA: TGTGCCAGCAGCTTAGATGCTGGGACAGGGAGGAAGGGCTACACCTTC. Translating it yields CASSLDAGTGRKGYTF.

This chain connects TRBV5-4 to TRBJ1-2; D possibly corresponds to TRBD1 (5 bases). The germline CDR1 and CDR2 sequences are SGHNT and YYREEE (reference sequence). Trimming shortened V by 10 bases and J by 5 bases, and 18 bases separated the two germline ends. This CDR3 is 13 amino acids long. This chain's CDR3 is CAVLLRGRYGYTF. Here the CDR3 DNA reads TGTGCCGTCCTATTAAGGGGCCGATATGGCTACACCTTC.

The chain combines TRBV19 with TRBJ1-1; D perhaps matches TRBD1 (5 bases). The CDR3 has 14 amino acids. Germline loops: CDR1 LNHDA, CDR2 SQIVND (reference sequence). Trimming left V 5 bases short and J 3 bases short, with 13 bases between. In DNA form, the CDR3 reads TGTGCCAGTAGTCCCGACGTAGGGGACACTGAAGCTTTCTTT. Encoded protein: CASSPDVGDTEAFF.

This chain uses TRBV10-3 with TRBJ1-1; 9 positions match TRBD1. CDR3 size: 15 residues. Germline CDR1 ENHRY, CDR2 SYGVKD. With 6 bases clipped from V and 0 bases from J, the junction kept 5 bases outside the gene matches. CDR3: CAIRVGTGLNTEAFF. CDR3 nucleotide sequence: TGTGCCATCAGAGTAGGGACAGGGCTGAACACTGAAGCTTTCTTT.

The chain is built from TRBV4-2 and TRBJ2-1, with a possible D match to TRBD1 (6 bases). CDR1 is LGHNA, CDR2 YNFKEQ, per germline. The CDR3 covers 15 residues. V dropped 2 bases and J dropped 6 bases, with 14 bases sitting between them. The CDR3 here is CASSQPGLGGNEQFF. The CDR3 region has the DNA TGTGCCAGCAGCCAACCCGGGTTAGGGGGCAATGAGCAGTTCTTC.

This chain uses TRBV19 with TRBJ1-2; perhaps TRBD1 as D (5 bases). The germline V gene encodes CDR1 LNHDA and CDR2 SQIVND (reference sequence). Trimming pared 9 bases from V and 4 bases from J, leaving 24 bases between. The CDR3 sequence is 16 residues long. Written as DNA, the CDR3 is TGTGCCAGCATACACTCGGGACGGGGGTTGCCCTATGGCTACACCTTC. Its translation: CASIHSGRGLPYGYTF. The entire variable domain, with the rest obtained from reference TRBV19 and TRBJ1-2, is as follows: DGGITQSPKYLFRKEGQNVTLSCEQNLNHDAMYWYRQDPGQGLRLIYYSQIVNDFQKGDIAEGYSVSREKKESFPLTVTSAQKNPTAFYLCASIHSGRGLPYGYTFGSGTRLTVV.

This clone was detected once. This chain links TRBV11-2 with TRBJ2-3, with D perhaps TRBD2 (5 bases). The CDR3 totals 15 residues. Trimming took off 1 base at V and 0 bases at J, with 8 bases between the two ends. The germline V gene has CDR1 SGHAT and CDR2 FQNNGV. The CDR3 loop reads CASSLAGTSTDTQYF. CDR3 in DNA: TGTGCCAGCAGCTTAGCGGGAACTAGCACAGATACGCAGTATTTT.

The chain combines TRBV4-3 with TRBJ2-3, with 14 bases fitting TRBD2. J was trimmed by 3 bases and V by 3 bases; bases with no gene match: 2. This CDR3 has 16 amino acids. From germline, CDR1 is LGHNA and CDR2 YSLEER. CDR3 bases: TGCGCCAGCAGCCATAGACTAGCGGGGGGGACAGATACGCAGTATTTT. This codes for CASSHRLAGGTDTQYF.

CDR3 nucleotide sequence: TGCGCCAGCAGCTCAATAAACAGGGCAGGTGGCGATGAGCAGTTCTTC. Translated, it gives CASSSINRAGGDEQFF. This chain uses TRBV5-1 with TRBJ2-1; tentatively, D is TRBD1 (6 bases). Trimming took off 3 bases at V and 8 bases at J, with 21 bases between the two ends. The germline V gene encodes CDR1 SGHRS and CDR2 YFSETQ. CDR3 length equals 16 residues.

The genes are TRBV5-1 and TRBJ2-3, with D maybe TRBD1 (5 bases). Germline V lookup: CDR1 SGHRS, CDR2 YFSETQ. This CDR3 has 15 amino acids. V was shortened by 0 bases and J by 0 bases, with 8 bases between the two germline ends. CDR3 DNA sequence: TGCGCCAGCAGCTTGGCAGGGTCTAGCACAGATACGCAGTATTTT. This sequence encodes CASSLAGSSTDTQYF. Full variable domain (missing parts from reference TRBV5-1 and TRBJ2-3): KAGVTQTPRYLIKTRGQQVTLSCSPISGHRSVSWYQQTPGQGLQFLFEYFSETQRNKGNFPGRFSGRQFSNSRSEMNVSTLELGDSALYLCASSLAGSSTDTQYFGPGTRLTVL.

A note on this clone: An end of the junction differs from the germline gene, which may be a read error. The rearrangement joins TRBV7-7 to TRBJ2-7; TRBD1 matches 8 bases. The CDR3 spans 18 residues. Germline CDR1 is SSHAT and CDR2 is FNYEAQ (reference sequence). CDR3: CASSFLPPADRVVHEQYF. Here the CDR3 DNA reads TGTGCTAGCAGCTTTTTACCGCCGGCGGACAGGGTTGTCCACGAGCAGTACTTC.

Only a few counts were recorded for this clone. The V call is TRBV6-5, the J call TRBJ1-1, with unresolved D. CDR3 length: 14 amino acids. The germline V gene has CDR1 MNHEY and CDR2 SVGAGI. Trimming stripped 6 bases from V and 0 bases from J, with 11 bases between. The DNA for the CDR3 is TGTGCCAGCAGAAGAGACGGAATGAACACTGAAGCTTTCTTT. It codes for CASRRDGMNTEAFF.

The chain combines TRBV19 with TRBJ2-7; 8 bases are a match to TRBD1. V trimming: 5 bases; J trimming: 4 bases; junction bases outside the gene matches: 4. Germline CDR1 LNHDA, CDR2 SQIVND (reference sequence). CDR3 length: 13 amino acids. CDR3 in amino acids: CASSGQGQYEQYF. CDR3 coding DNA: TGTGCCAGTAGTGGACAGGGACAGTACGAGCAGTACTTC.

This chain joins TRBV19 and TRBJ1-4; D remains ambiguous. The CDR3 length is 15 residues. Per germline, CDR1 LNHDA and CDR2 SQIVND (reference sequence). V was shortened by 1 base and J by 5 bases, with 11 bases between the two germline ends. CDR3 DNA sequence: TGTGCCAGTAGTATAGTCGGGGATCTGAATGAAAAACTGTTTTTT. It yields the protein CASSIVGDLNEKLFF.

The gene calls are TRBV19 and TRBJ2-7; 8 bases are shared with TRBD1. Germline V gene sequence: CDR1 LNHDA, CDR2 SQIVND (reference sequence). This CDR3 has 16 residues. V lost 3 bases to trimming and J lost 4 bases; unmatched junction nucleotides: 11. The CDR3 nucleotides read TGTGCCAGTAGTATGGCTGGGCAGGGGGCGCAGTACGAGCAGTACTTC. It translates to CASSMAGQGAQYEQYF.

CDR3 nucleotides: TGTGCCAGCAGTGAAGGGGGGAGGATCAAGCAGTACTTC. Translation: CASSEGGRIKQYF. The chain employs TRBV6-1 and TRBJ2-7, with D perhaps TRBD2 (6 bases). This CDR3 is 13 amino acids long. The V gene's germline CDR1 is MNHNS and CDR2 SASEGT. V dropped 1 base and J dropped 8 bases, with 12 bases sitting between them.

This chain connects TRBV7-3 to TRBJ2-2; TRBD2 might be the D (6 bases). Trimming cost V 5 bases and J 3 bases, with 13 bases left between them. Germline CDR1 and CDR2: SGHTA and FQGTGA. CDR3 length: 15 amino acids. CDR3 residues: CASSMSGGDTGELFF. CDR3 coding DNA: TGTGCCAGCAGCATGTCAGGAGGGGACACCGGGGAGCTGTTTTTT.